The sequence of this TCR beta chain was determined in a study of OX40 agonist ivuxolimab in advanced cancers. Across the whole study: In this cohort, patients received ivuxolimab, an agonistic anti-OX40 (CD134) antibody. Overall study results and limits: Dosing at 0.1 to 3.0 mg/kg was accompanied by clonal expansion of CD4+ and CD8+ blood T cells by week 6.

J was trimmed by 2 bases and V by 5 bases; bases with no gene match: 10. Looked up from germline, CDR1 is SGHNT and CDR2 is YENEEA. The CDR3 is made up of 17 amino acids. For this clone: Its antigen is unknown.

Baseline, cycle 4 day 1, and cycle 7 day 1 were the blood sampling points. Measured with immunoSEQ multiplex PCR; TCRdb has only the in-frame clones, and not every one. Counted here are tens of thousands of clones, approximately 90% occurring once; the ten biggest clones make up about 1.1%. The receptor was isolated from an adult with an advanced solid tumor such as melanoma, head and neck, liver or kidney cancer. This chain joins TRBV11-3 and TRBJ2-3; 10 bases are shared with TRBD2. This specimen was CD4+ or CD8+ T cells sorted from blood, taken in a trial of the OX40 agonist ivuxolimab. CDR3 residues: CASSTSLGTSATDTQYF. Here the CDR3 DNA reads TGTGCCAGCAGCACAAGCCTGGGGACTAGCGCCACAGATACGCAGTATTTT.